This passage covers 14 T cell receptor beta chains from one sample sequenced in a study of T-cell reconstitution after alpha-beta-depleted transplantation in children. Preparation of the TCRbeta library was carried out with unique molecular identifiers. TCRdb re-derived calls from the PCR reads in MiXCR, one entry per CDR3 protein. Seen here are approximately 390,000 distinct CDR3 sequences, roughly 10% observed once, and the top ten hold roughly 5%. The material sequenced was PBMCs from the stem cell graft donor, taken from the stem cell graft. These receptors originate from a human donor who donated a stem cell graft to a child with acute myeloid leukemia.

This clonotype occurred a few times. The chain employs TRBV6-1 and TRBJ1-3; D unresolved. V was shortened by 3 bases and J by 0 bases, with 12 bases between the two germline ends. CDR3 length equals 16 residues. The V gene's germline CDR1 is MNHNS and CDR2 SASEGT. The CDR3 sequence: CASSDFLPFSGNTIYF. The CDR3 nucleotides read TGTGCCAGCAGTGATTTCCTGCCGTTCTCTGGAAACACCATATATTTT.

This clonotype was recorded a few times. The V call is TRBV3-1, the J call TRBJ2-1; no firm D call. V was shortened by 3 bases and J by 10 bases, with 13 bases between the two germline ends. Germline loops: CDR1 LGHDT, CDR2 YNNKEL (reference sequence). The CDR3 consists of 13 residues. CDR3 in amino acids: CASSQRDTEEQFF. The DNA for the CDR3 is TGTGCCAGCAGCCAGAGAGACACGGAGGAGCAGTTCTTC.

This rearrangement joins TRBV20-1 to TRBJ2-3; 7 nucleotides agree with TRBD1. This CDR3 has 15 amino acids. V gave up 7 bases and J gave up 5 bases; unmatched junction bases: 15. Germline V gene data show CDR1 as DFQATT and CDR2 as SNEGSKA (reference sequence). CDR3 sequence: CSVLDRRSVGDTQYF. In DNA, the CDR3 is TGCAGTGTCCTGGACAGGCGGTCGGTGGGAGATACGCAGTATTTT.

This clonotype was observed a few times. The gene calls are TRBV12-3 or TRBV12-4 and TRBJ2-3; 13 positions match TRBD2. The junction had 7 bases not matched to a gene; V was cut back by 5 bases and J by 2 bases. The length of the CDR3 is 17 residues. The CDR3 here is CASSQLGLAGTTDTQYF. The CDR3 DNA is TGTGCCAGCAGTCAACTGGGACTAGCGGGAACCACAGATACGCAGTATTTT.

This clonotype was seen more than once but under ten times. V usage is TRBV6-1 and J usage is TRBJ2-1; 7 bases line up with TRBD1. Germline trimming cut 6 bases from V and 5 bases from J; bases unmatched to any gene: 4. CDR1 is MNHNS and CDR2 is SASEGT in the germline V gene. The CDR3 is made up of 13 amino acids. The CDR3 reads CASSRDSNNEQFF. For the CDR3, the DNA is TGTGCCAGCAGCCGGGACAGTAACAATGAGCAGTTCTTC.

This clonotype was seen more than once but under ten times. The chain employs TRBV29-1 and TRBJ2-1, with 10 bases that match TRBD2. The germline V gene has CDR1 SQVTM and CDR2 ANQGSEA. The CDR3 spans 13 residues. After removal of 7 bases from V and 8 bases from J, the junction contained 8 bases not matched to a gene. The CDR3 nucleotides are TGCAGCGCCGAAGGGACTAGCGAGTATGAGCAGTTCTTC. Its protein is CSAEGTSEYEQFF.

The CDR3 DNA follows: TGCAGCGTTGCTGACCCATCGGGGGGGGCGCTTGGTCAGCCCCAGTATTTT. Its translation is CSVADPSGGALGQPQYF. The rearrangement joins TRBV29-1 to TRBJ1-5; TRBD2 matches 8 bases. The J call may be faulty, since TRBJ2-3 better matches the DNA end. Germline V gene sequence: CDR1 SQVTM, CDR2 ANQGSEA. The CDR3 runs 17 residues.

The V and J genes are TRBV18 and TRBJ2-7, with TRBD1 matching 7 bases. This CDR3 has 15 residues. Germline CDR1 reads KGHSH; CDR2 reads LQKENI. The V segment lost 3 bases and the J segment 6 bases; nucleotides outside the gene matches: 11. The CDR3 protein is CASSPPAGGKSEQYF. In nucleotides, the CDR3 is TGTGCCAGCTCACCCCCGGCAGGGGGTAAGAGCGAGCAGTACTTC.

Ten or more counts support this clonotype. The chain employs TRBV20-1 and TRBJ1-5, with D unresolved. Germline CDR1 DFQATT, CDR2 SNEGSKA (reference sequence). Trimming removed 5 bases from V and 0 bases from J, with 11 bases in between. The CDR3 sequence is 14 residues long. This CDR3 is CSARWGSSNQPQHF. The CDR3 nucleotides are TGCAGTGCTCGTTGGGGAAGTAGCAATCAGCCCCAGCATTTT.

As concerns this clonotype: A read error may be the cause here, since a much bigger clone is one base away. J is TRBJ2-7 and V is TRBV7-6; TRBD1 aligns across 12 bases. This CDR3 region has 17 residues. CDR1 is SGHVS, CDR2 FNYEAQ, per germline. CDR3 amino acids: CATSLFFVGTGGNEQYF. CDR3 DNA sequence: TGTGCCACCAGCTTATTTTTTGTAGGGACAGGGGGCAACGAGCAGTACTTC.

This clonotype was seen a handful of times. The CDR3 DNA follows: TGCGCCAGCAGCCAAGATCGCCAGTACAGCGACGAGCAGTACTTC. Protein sequence: CASSQDRQYSDEQYF. This chain connects TRBV4-3 to TRBJ2-7; D gene uncertain. The CDR3 sequence is 15 residues long. Germline CDR1 is LGHNA and CDR2 is YSLEER. V dropped 0 bases and J dropped 5 bases, with 14 bases sitting between them.

This chain links TRBV29-1 with TRBJ2-3; TRBD1 matches at 7 bases. Germline assignment: CDR1 SQVTM and CDR2 ANQGSEA. Losses at the gene ends were 2 bases for V and 4 bases for J; bases not matched to a gene: 3. The CDR3 is 13 residues long. CDR3 sequence reads: CSVENRGPDTQYF. The DNA for the CDR3 is TGCAGCGTTGAAAACAGGGGCCCAGATACGCAGTATTTT.

The gene calls are TRBV4-2 and TRBJ2-3; 9 nucleotides align to TRBD1. The CDR3 is made up of 18 amino acids. Germline trimming cut 2 bases from V and 1 base from J; bases unmatched to any gene: 10. CDR1 and CDR2 from the germline V gene are LGHNA and YNFKEQ. CDR3 sequence reads: CASSQPPGQGSGTDTQYF. The CDR3 DNA is TGTGCCAGCAGCCAACCCCCGGGACAGGGATCGGGCACAGATACGCAGTATTTT.

In its sample, this clonotype was seen many times. CDR3 loop: CASSLDREGNIQYF. In nucleotides, the CDR3 is TGCGCCAGCAGCTTGGACAGGGAGGGAAACATTCAGTACTTC. This sequence joins TRBV5-1 and TRBJ2-4; D possibly corresponds to TRBD2 (7 bases). The germline V and J ends were trimmed by 0 bases and 6 bases, with 10 bases remaining between them. The CDR3 extends over 14 amino acids. Germline V gene sequence: CDR1 SGHRS, CDR2 YFSETQ.